What follows is one T cell receptor beta chain and its context. A few counts support this clonotype. What antigen it recognizes has not been identified. No much larger clone exists at a distance of one base, and base qualities are not known. The receptor library was made with RT-PCR. The reads were generated on an Illumina HiSeq 2500. The raw public data were reprocessed by TCRdb itself: fastp quality trimming at Q25, MiXCR clonotype calling, in-frame beta chains only. Identical CDR3 proteins give one entry, which carries the most common genes and DNA. This sample holds a few hundred thousand distinct CDR3 sequences; around 15% were observed only once. Around 10% of the sample goes to the ten largest clones. The data derive from a study of response to subunit inactivated influenza vaccine (dated by TCRdb to between 2017 and 2018). Describing the broader study: Deep quantitative profiling of the T cell receptor repertoire was used in the study to follow responses to a trivalent subunit inactivated influenza vaccine.

General study outcomes and caveats: It was suggested by the authors that each seasonal influenza vaccination may recruit only a limited number of new T cells.

Including cysteine and phenylalanine, the CDR3 has 15 amino acids. Only CDR3 DNA remains: 45 bases, in frame from the first base. Reading the germline V gene gives CDR1 KGHDR and CDR2 SFDVKD. A distance of 11 bases separates the germline ends of V and J, which lose 5 bases and 1 base respectively. This receptor was taken from a middle-aged man who received an inactivated influenza vaccine. Donor details come from another sample of the same person, matched by shared clones. The sequence is built from TRBV24-1 and TRBJ1-5; the D region possibly corresponds to TRBD1 (6 bases align). This specimen consisted of PBMCs from blood, obtained about 12 days after vaccination. The CDR3 region reads CATSAGGMSNQPQHF. The sequenced DNA: TGTGCCACCAGTGCCGGGGGCATGAGCAATCAGCCCCAGCATTTT.